Here is one T cell receptor beta chain with its context. The antigen remains unidentified. This sample stems from a study of cytomegalovirus exposure and HLA in healthy donors. General study findings and limits: In a later analysis, a genetic analysis reported fewer productive-TCR N-insertions in an Asian-associated ancestry cluster than the cohort average.

Use of 60 Vbeta and 13 Jbeta primers characterized the PCR. Some clones are missing from TCRdb's copy, which holds only in-frame ones; the method was immunoSEQ multiplex PCR. This table holds around 140,000 clones, roughly 82% found once. CDR3 length: 16 residues. V gave up 6 bases and J gave up 0 bases, with 15 bases separating them. Germline CDR1 and CDR2: SNHLY and FYNNEI. The sequencing input was PBMCs. This TCR was sampled from a man in his late teens or twenties in good health and CMV-seropositive. The J gene is TRBJ2-1, the V gene TRBV2; possibly TRBD2 for D (5 bases). The CDR3: CASRAKRTSSYNEQFF. CDR3 nucleotide sequence: TGTGCCAGCAGAGCAAAGCGGACCAGCTCCTACAATGAGCAGTTCTTC.